One TCR beta chain is described in this entry. Its antigen is unidentified. A multiplex PCR was run with 60 Vbeta primers and 13 Jbeta primers. Profiled with immunoSEQ multiplex PCR; TCRdb holds only in-frame clones, not every one. This sample yields about 200,000 clones, of which roughly 73% are seen a single time; 1.8% belongs to the top ten. Trimming took off 2 bases at V and 1 base at J, with 6 bases between the two ends. The CDR3 covers 14 residues. Looked up from germline, CDR1 is SGHRS and CDR2 is YFSETQ. This sample is part of a study of cytomegalovirus exposure and HLA in healthy donors. Whole-study findings and limits: Based on reports, TCR beta sequences accurately predicted HLA-A and HLA-B alleles for most subjects.

The sequenced sample was PBMCs. The source is a woman aged 30 to 39 in good health and CMV-seronegative. The chain couples TRBV5-1 to TRBJ2-2, with D tentatively TRBD1 (5 bases). The CDR3 spells CASSFTGNTGELFF. CDR3 nucleotides: TGCGCCAGCAGCTTTACAGGGAACACCGGGGAGCTGTTTTTT.